The 20 T cell receptor beta chains listed next were all sequenced from one sample in a study of shared clonotypes between healthy human individuals. Sequencing was performed with immunoSEQ multiplex PCR; in TCRdb, only in-frame clones are kept and a portion is missing. The sample includes about 1.5 million clones, around 98% of them seen just once. Specimen: naive CD4+ T cells sorted from blood. Sample subset: CD45RA+ positively selected. These receptors originate from a man younger than 40 in good health.

The chain employs TRBV7-8 and TRBJ2-7; D remains ambiguous. This CDR3 region has 12 residues. Trimming left V 1 base short and J 2 bases short, with 3 bases between. CDR1 is SGHVS, CDR2 FQNEAQ, per germline. CDR3 sequence reads: CASSLVAYEQYF. The DNA of the CDR3 is TGTGCCAGCAGCTTAGTAGCCTACGAGCAGTACTTC.

The J gene is TRBJ2-5, the V gene TRBV27; D remains ambiguous. CDR3 size: 14 residues. Deletions cut 2 bases from V and 4 bases from J, with 11 bases between. Germline CDR1 and CDR2: MNHEY and SMNVEV (reference sequence). CDR3 residues: CASSLQGLRETQYF. The DNA for the CDR3 is TGTGCCAGCAGTTTACAAGGGCTCAGAGAGACCCAGTACTTC.

For this clone: Other DNA sequences in this sample translate to the same CDR3. CDR3 sequence reads: CASSLAAQETQYF. In DNA form, the CDR3 reads TGTGCCAGCAGCTTGGCCGCCCAAGAGACCCAGTACTTC. This chain connects TRBV5-4 to TRBJ2-5; D unresolved. V was cut by 0 bases and J by 1 base, with 4 bases left in between. From germline, CDR1 is SGHNT and CDR2 YYREEE (reference sequence). The CDR3 spans 13 residues. Based on the CDR3 plus reference TRBV5-4 and TRBJ2-5, the full variable domain is ETGVTQSPTHLIKTRGQQVTLRCSSQSGHNTVSWYQQALGQGPQFIFQYYREEENGRGNFPPRFSGLQFPNYSSELNVNALELDDSALYLCASSLAAQETQYFGPGTRLLVL.

This chain uses TRBV5-1 with TRBJ2-2, with 8 bases fitting TRBD1. This CDR3 region has 14 residues. Germline CDR1 and CDR2: SGHRS and YFSETQ. Losses at the gene ends were 4 bases for V and 2 bases for J; bases not matched to a gene: 1. The CDR3 nucleotides read TGCGCCAGCAGCGACAGGGGTAACACCGGGGAGCTGTTTTTT. Translation gives CASSDRGNTGELFF.

This sequence joins TRBV28 and TRBJ1-2; TRBD1 agrees at 8 bases. CDR1 and CDR2 (germline): MDHEN, SYDVKM. V trimming: 6 bases; J trimming: 7 bases; junction bases outside the gene matches: 7. This CDR3 has 13 amino acids. In DNA form, the CDR3 reads TGTGCCAGCAGGAGGGCAGGGGGCGGTGGCTACACCTTC. This gives the protein CASRRAGGGGYTF.

The chain employs TRBV11-2 and TRBJ1-4; D might be TRBD1 (6 bases). The CDR3 runs to 16 residues. Trimming left V 2 bases short and J 2 bases short, with 12 bases between. Per the germline V gene, CDR1 is SGHAT and CDR2 is FQNNGV. CDR3 coding DNA: TGTGCCAGCAGCTTATGGGGGCTCATGACTAATGAAAAACTGTTTTTT. Translated: CASSLWGLMTNEKLFF.

The CDR3 DNA is TGTGCCAGCAGCTCTTCACCGCTGGGGGATCAGCCCCAGCATTTT. Translated, it gives CASSSSPLGDQPQHF. The chain has TRBV5-6 and TRBJ1-5, with a tentative D call TRBD1 (5 bases). From germline, CDR1 is SGHDT and CDR2 YYEEEE. The CDR3 spans 15 residues. Trimming took 3 bases from V and 5 from J, leaving 15 bases between them. Full variable domain (outside the CDR3, taken from reference TRBV5-6 and TRBJ1-5): DAGVTQSPTHLIKTRGQQVTLRCSPKSGHDTVSWYQQALGQGPQFIFQYYEEEERQRGNFPDRFSGHQFPNYSSELNVNALLLGDSALYLCASSSSPLGDQPQHFGDGTRLSIL.

The chain links TRBV5-6 to TRBJ2-2, with D maybe TRBD1 (7 bases). The CDR3 is 16 amino acids. The V gene lost 0 bases and the J gene lost 6 bases, with 15 bases spanning the gap. Looked up from germline, CDR1 is SGHDT and CDR2 is YYEEEE. CDR3 in DNA: TGTGCCAGCAGCTTGGTAGGACAGGAGGGGTCCGGGGAGCTGTTTTTT. Its translation is CASSLVGQEGSGELFF.

The rearrangement uses TRBV9 and TRBJ2-1; TRBD1 is a possible D gene (5 bases). The CDR3 has 14 residues. Germline CDR1 SGDLS, CDR2 YYNGEE. V lost 3 bases and J 6 bases, leaving 13 bases between the germline ends. The CDR3 region has the DNA TGTGCCAGCAGCGAACAGGTTCAGGGCAATGAGCAGTTCTTC. Protein: CASSEQVQGNEQFF.

V and J are TRBV5-1 and TRBJ2-1, with 13 bases that match TRBD2. After removal of 4 bases from V and 0 bases from J, the junction contained 10 bases not matched to a gene. This CDR3 is 19 amino acids long. The germline V gene has CDR1 SGHRS and CDR2 YFSETQ. DNA of the CDR3: TGCGCCAGCAGCAACCCGGGACTAGCGGGGCTAAGCTCCTACAATGAGCAGTTCTTC. This codes for CASSNPGLAGLSSYNEQFF.

The rearrangement links TRBV10-3 to TRBJ2-1; D is perhaps TRBD1 (6 bases). Germline loops: CDR1 ENHRY, CDR2 SYGVKD. V was clipped by 0 bases and J by 4 bases, with 22 bases between them. This CDR3 has 19 amino acids. This CDR3 reads CAISESGGGEGPLYNEQFF. CDR3 in DNA: TGTGCCATCAGTGAGTCAGGTGGGGGCGAGGGCCCACTATACAATGAGCAGTTCTTC.

The chain couples TRBV28 to TRBJ1-5, with a tentative D call TRBD1 (6 bases). Germline CDR1 reads MDHEN; CDR2 reads SYDVKM. CDR3 length: 15 amino acids. V dropped 8 bases and J dropped 3 bases, with 17 bases sitting between them. Here the CDR3 reads CASLERRGDNQPQHF. In DNA, the CDR3 is TGTGCCAGCCTCGAACGGAGGGGGGACAATCAGCCCCAGCATTTT.

The chain links TRBV9 to TRBJ2-6; no reliable D call. Germline assignment: CDR1 SGDLS and CDR2 YYNGEE. The length of the CDR3 is 14 residues. Trimming cost V 3 bases and J 0 bases, with 4 bases left between them. The chain's CDR3 is CASSASSGANVLTF. In DNA, the CDR3 is TGTGCCAGCAGCGCCAGCTCTGGGGCCAACGTCCTGACTTTC.

This clone was counted a single time. Other nucleotide sequences from this sample produce the same CDR3. This rearrangement joins TRBV5-1 to TRBJ2-3; D unclear. Trimming removed 3 bases from V and 3 bases from J, with 8 bases in between. This CDR3 region has 13 residues. Germline values: CDR1 SGHRS, CDR2 YFSETQ. CDR3: CASSSTVTDTQYF. The CDR3 nucleotides read TGCGCCAGCAGCTCTACAGTTACAGATACGCAGTATTTT.

This chain uses TRBV30 with TRBJ2-2, with D possibly being TRBD1 (5 bases). The germline CDR1 and CDR2 sequences are GTSNPN and SVGIG (reference sequence). CDR3 length: 14 amino acids. Trimming removed 4 bases from V and 2 bases from J, with 11 bases in between. The DNA for the CDR3 is TGTGCCTGGATTCGACAGCTCAACACCGGGGAGCTGTTTTTT. It translates to CAWIRQLNTGELFF.

The J gene is TRBJ2-1, the V gene TRBV7-3, with D hard to call. V was clipped by 3 bases and J by 2 bases, with 8 bases between them. CDR1 and CDR2 from the germline V gene are SGHTA and FQGTGA. This CDR3 contains 14 residues. CDR3 nucleotides: TGTGCCAGCAGCTTCCAGGCCCCCTACAATGAGCAGTTCTTC. This translates into CASSFQAPYNEQFF.

V and J are TRBV25-1 and TRBJ1-4; D gene ambiguous. Trimming pared 4 bases from V and 6 bases from J, leaving 3 bases between. The CDR3 is 11 amino acids. The germline V gene has CDR1 MGHDK and CDR2 SYGVNS. CDR3 sequence (DNA): TGTGCCAGCAGTGGTTATGAAAAACTGTTTTTT. It codes for CASSGYEKLFF. The full variable domain, completed using reference TRBV25-1 and TRBJ1-4, is EADIYQTPRYLVIGTGKKITLECSQTMGHDKMYWYQQDPGMELHLIHYSYGVNSTEKGDLSSESTVSRIRTEHFPLTLESARPSHTSQYLCASSGYEKLFFGSGTQLSVL.

In its sample, this clone was seen once. The chain couples TRBV7-2 to TRBJ1-5; 7 bases match TRBD1. Germline V gene lookup returns CDR1 SGHTA and CDR2 FQGNSA. J was trimmed by 5 bases and V by 7 bases; bases with no gene match: 8. The CDR3 consists of 14 residues. Written as DNA, the CDR3 is TGTGCCAGCACAGGGGGGGTTGGGGATCAGCCCCAGCATTTT. This translates into CASTGGVGDQPQHF.

This chain uses TRBV18 with TRBJ2-7, with 8 bases that match TRBD1. Per germline, CDR1 KGHSH and CDR2 LQKENI. This CDR3 has 15 residues. Unmatched junction bases numbered 8, after V lost 5 bases and J lost 2 bases. The chain's CDR3 is CASSSTGTGPYEQYF. CDR3 coding DNA: TGTGCCAGCTCATCGACCGGGACAGGACCCTACGAGCAGTACTTC.

In regard to this clone: At the DNA level, this CDR3 is encoded by other sequences in the same sample as well. The J gene is TRBJ1-1, the V gene TRBV28; D gene ambiguous. Looked up from germline, CDR1 is MDHEN and CDR2 is SYDVKM. Trimming left V 3 bases short and J 4 bases short, with 6 bases between. CDR3 length equals 12 residues. The CDR3, as DNA: TGTGCCAGCAGTTTGGTCGGCACTGAAGCTTTCTTT. Protein product: CASSLVGTEAFF.